A single T cell receptor (beta chain) is shown here with its context. No cognate antigen has been identified for it. No much larger clonotype is one base removed from it; base qualities were not supplied. This record belongs to a study of OX40 agonist ivuxolimab in advanced cancers. For context, the study as a whole: Ivuxolimab was an agonistic, fully human IgG2 monoclonal antibody directed against OX40 (CD134), a costimulatory receptor. Intravenous ivuxolimab was administered to patients every 2 weeks at six dose levels: 0.01, 0.1, 0.3, 1.5, 3 and 10 mg/kg. Peripheral TCRbeta sequencing aimed to test whether ivuxolimab altered TCR sequence diversity and caused clonal T-cell expansion. Among the roughly 50 dose-escalation patients, around 19 had hepatocellular carcinoma, roughly 15 melanoma, 9 renal cell carcinoma and 9 head and neck cancer. Patients were allowed to have had prior anti-PD-1, anti-PD-L1 or anti-CTLA-4 therapy, and 40% to 45% of the dose-escalation patients had been treated with checkpoint inhibitors. A male proportion of roughly 80% and a mean age of roughly 55 years, ranging from about 20 to 85, were recorded for the dose-escalation cohort. The monotherapy dose-escalation portion (N ≈ 50 patients) of the phase I ivuxolimab trial is reported in the paper. Three dose-escalation patients achieved partial responses, one with hepatocellular carcinoma and two with cutaneous melanoma.

The trial excluded patients who had a history of autoimmune disease or were on systemic immunosuppression. In every dose cohort, peripheral blood was drawn for TCR sequencing at baseline, cycle 4 day 1, and cycle 7 day 1. Samples came from an open-label, multicenter, first-in-human phase I dose-escalation trial of ivuxolimab. Adults with locally advanced or metastatic melanoma, renal cell, hepatocellular, or head and neck squamous cell carcinoma were enrolled in the trial. Before TCR sequencing, CD4+ T cells and CD8+ T cells were sorted from peripheral blood as separate populations. To sequence the TCRbeta CDR3 region, genomic DNA was isolated from the sorted cells. The immunoSEQ Assay was used for sequencing of TCRbeta CDR3 regions. As stored in TCRdb, this immuneACCESS dataset retains in-frame rearrangements with V and J assigned. A fraction of the clones does not appear; measured against another copy, unresolved V genes explain less than half of the discrepancy, and the remainder lacks a known reason. The sample yields about 100,000 clones; roughly 90% were counted once. The top ten constitute roughly 0.15% of the sample.

The study at large found these results: In partial responders in the 0.1-3.0 mg/kg groups, normalized peripheral clonal expansion was found to be among the lowest, especially among CD8+ T cells. At doses of 0.1 to 3.0 mg/kg, clonal expansion of both CD4+ and CD8+ T cells in blood was seen between baseline and week 6. Low levels of normalized T-cell clonal expansion were also seen in some nonresponding patients. Which antigens the clonally expanded peripheral T cells were specific for was not determined. On average, CD8+ T cells showed more expanded clones than CD4+ T cells after ivuxolimab.

The CDR3, from cysteine to phenylalanine, totals 12 residues. Only the CDR3 region is kept as DNA, spanning 36 bases read in frame from base 1. As encoded in the germline V gene (reference sequence), CDR1 is GTSNPN while CDR2 is SVGIG. The junction shows trimming of 1 base on V and 6 bases on J, plus 4 bases between the germline ends. The sequenced sample was CD4+ or CD8+ T cells sorted from blood, obtained in a trial of the OX40 agonist ivuxolimab. The sequence was collected from an adult with an advanced solid tumor such as melanoma, head and neck, liver or kidney cancer. The rearrangement combines TRBV30 with TRBJ1-6; the D gene identity is not certain. The CDR3 corresponds to CAWSETNSPLHF. The sequenced DNA is TGTGCCTGGAGTGAGACTAATTCACCCCTCCACTTT.